This T cell receptor beta chain comes out of a study of blood T cell repertoires in COVID-19. CDR3 length: 13 residues. Unmatched junction bases numbered 2, after V lost 1 base and J lost 7 bases. CDR1 and CDR2 (germline): GTSNPN, SVGIG (reference sequence). Profiling relied on immunoSEQ multiplex PCR, and the TCRdb table lists in-frame clones only, not all of them. The sample has 250,000 or so clones, about nine tenths seen once. The receptor comes from a woman aged 40 to 50 who had recovered from COVID-19. The chain has TRBV30 and TRBJ2-1; 9 bases fit TRBD2. The sequenced material came from peripheral blood. CDR3 amino acids: CAWSGTSVNEQFF. The DNA of the CDR3 is TGTGCCTGGAGTGGGACTAGCGTTAATGAGCAGTTCTTC.